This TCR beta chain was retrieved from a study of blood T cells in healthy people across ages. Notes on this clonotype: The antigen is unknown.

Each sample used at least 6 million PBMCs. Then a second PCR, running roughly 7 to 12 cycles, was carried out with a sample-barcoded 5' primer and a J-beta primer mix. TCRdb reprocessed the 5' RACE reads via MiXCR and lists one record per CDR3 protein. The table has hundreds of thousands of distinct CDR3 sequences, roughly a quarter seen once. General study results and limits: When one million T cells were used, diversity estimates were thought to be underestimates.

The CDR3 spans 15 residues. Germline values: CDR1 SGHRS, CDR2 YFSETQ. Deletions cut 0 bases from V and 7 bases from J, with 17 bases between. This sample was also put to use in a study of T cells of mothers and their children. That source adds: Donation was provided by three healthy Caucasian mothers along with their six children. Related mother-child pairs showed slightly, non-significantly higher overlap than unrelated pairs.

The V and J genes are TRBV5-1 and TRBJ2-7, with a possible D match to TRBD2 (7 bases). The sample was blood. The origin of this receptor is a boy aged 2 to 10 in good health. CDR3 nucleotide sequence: TGCGCCAGCAGCTTGGATGGGGGGGCAACTGGGGAGCAGTACTTC. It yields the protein CASSLDGGATGEQYF.